The rows below give T cell receptor beta chains drawn from one sample of a study of shared clonotypes between healthy human individuals. TCRdb's copy holds only in-frame clones and misses some; the assay was immunoSEQ multiplex PCR. Of 1,400,000 or so clones listed, just under 99% are singletons. The specimen sequenced was naive CD4+ T cells sorted from blood. The receptors here all came from a man under 40 in good health. The CDR3 runs from the conserved cysteine through the conserved F or W. D genes are given only for firm matches. Size tells how often a clone was seen (once, few, many) or the class of an expanded clone, and some rows leave it out.

J gene,D gene,clone size,V gene,CDR3 length,CDR3 protein,CDR3 DNA
TRBJ2-3,TRBD2,NA,TRBV5-6,17,CASSPGLAGASTDTQYF,TGTGCCAGCAGCCCGGGACTAGCGGGCGCTAGCACAGATACGCAGTATTTT
TRBJ1-2,TRBD1,NA,TRBV29-1,15,CSVGVGTVTNYGYTF,TGCAGCGTCGGGGTGGGGACAGTGACAAACTATGGCTACACCTTC
TRBJ1-2,NA,NA,TRBV6-5,14,CASSSHSALSGYTF,TGTGCCAGCAGTTCTCATTCCGCCCTTAGCGGCTACACCTTC
TRBJ1-1,NA,NA,TRBV18,13,CASSPGANTEAFF,TGTGCCAGCTCACCAGGTGCGAACACTGAAGCTTTCTTT
TRBJ2-5,NA,NA,TRBV29-1,13,CSVDMRNQETQYF,TGCAGCGTTGATATGCGTAACCAAGAGACCCAGTACTTC
TRBJ1-1,NA,NA,TRBV19,14,CASSIQKQNTEAFF,TGTGCCAGTAGCATACAGAAGCAGAACACTGAAGCTTTCTTT
TRBJ2-2,TRBD2,NA,TRBV5-4,16,CASSPAGTSGTGELFF,TGTGCCAGCAGCCCGGCCGGGACTAGCGGCACCGGGGAGCTGTTTTTT
TRBJ2-5,NA,NA,TRBV19,15,CASSIGGTYQETQYF,TGTGCCAGTAGTATCGGAGGGACGTACCAAGAGACCCAGTACTTC
TRBJ1-2,NA,NA,TRBV11-2,11,CASSTGRGYTF,TGTGCCAGCAGCACAGGGAGAGGCTACACCTTC
TRBJ2-1,TRBD2,NA,TRBV7-2,17,CASSLEGTSGRRNEQFF,TGTGCCAGCAGCTTAGAAGGGACTAGCGGGAGAAGGAATGAGCAGTTCTTC
TRBJ2-3,NA,NA,TRBV5-5,12,CASSLGLDTQYF,TGTGCCAGCAGCTTGGGTCTAGATACGCAGTATTTT
TRBJ2-3,NA,NA,TRBV7-6,14,CASSLDQAIHTQYF,TGTGCCAGCAGCTTAGACCAGGCCATTCATACGCAGTATTTT
TRBJ2-1,TRBD2,NA,TRBV5-1,18,CASSLLAGGQGGFNEQFF,TGCGCCAGCAGCTTGTTAGCGGGAGGCCAAGGTGGTTTCAATGAGCAGTTCTTC
TRBJ2-7,TRBD2,NA,TRBV5-1,16,CASSPGTSGIVDEQYF,TGCGCCAGCAGCCCTGGGACTAGTGGGATAGTAGACGAGCAGTACTTC
TRBJ2-7,TRBD1,NA,TRBV7-9,13,CASSVRTGNEQYF,TGTGCCAGCAGCGTCAGGACAGGGAACGAGCAGTACTTC
TRBJ2-7,NA,NA,TRBV28,12,CASSSTSPEQYF,TGTGCCAGCAGTTCCACGTCTCCCGAGCAGTACTTC
TRBJ2-7,TRBD1,NA,TRBV7-7,15,CASSFGDSRAYEQYF,TGTGCCAGCAGCTTTGGGGACAGCAGAGCCTACGAGCAGTACTTC
TRBJ2-7,TRBD2,NA,TRBV28,16,CASSLFRLAGAYEQYF,TGTGCCAGCAGTTTATTCCGACTAGCGGGGGCCTACGAGCAGTACTTC
TRBJ2-1,NA,few,TRBV6-5,11,CASSYSGEQFF,TGTGCCAGCAGTTACTCGGGAGAGCAGTTCTTC
TRBJ1-5,NA,NA,TRBV15,15,CATSIDLGINQPQHF,TGTGCCACCAGCATAGATTTGGGTATCAATCAGCCCCAGCATTTT
TRBJ2-1,NA,NA,TRBV29-1,12,CSVESAGNEQFF,TGCAGCGTTGAATCGGCAGGCAATGAGCAGTTCTTC
TRBJ2-7,TRBD2,NA,TRBV7-8,19,CASSFLRGIASGIFYEQYF,TGTGCCAGCAGCTTCCTTCGGGGGATTGCTAGCGGGATCTTCTACGAGCAGTACTTC
TRBJ2-2,TRBD1,NA,TRBV6-5,16,CASSSGQGANTGELFF,TGTGCCAGCAGTTCAGGACAGGGCGCGAACACCGGGGAGCTGTTTTTT
TRBJ2-7,NA,NA,TRBV7-2,13,CASSFNGPGEQYF,TGTGCCAGCAGCTTCAACGGGCCCGGGGAGCAGTACTTC